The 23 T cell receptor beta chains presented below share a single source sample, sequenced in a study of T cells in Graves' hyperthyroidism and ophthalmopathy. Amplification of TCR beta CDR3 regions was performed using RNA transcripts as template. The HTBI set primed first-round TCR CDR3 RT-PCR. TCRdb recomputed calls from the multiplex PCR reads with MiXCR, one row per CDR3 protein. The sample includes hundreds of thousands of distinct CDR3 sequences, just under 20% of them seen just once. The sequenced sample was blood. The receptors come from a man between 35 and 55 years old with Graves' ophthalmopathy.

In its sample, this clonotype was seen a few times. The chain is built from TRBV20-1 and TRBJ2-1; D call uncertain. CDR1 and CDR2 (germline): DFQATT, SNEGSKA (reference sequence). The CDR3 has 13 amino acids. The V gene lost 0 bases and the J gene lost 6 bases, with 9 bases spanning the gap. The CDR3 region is CSAREPGFNEQFF. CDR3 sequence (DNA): TGCAGTGCTAGAGAACCCGGATTCAATGAGCAGTTCTTC.

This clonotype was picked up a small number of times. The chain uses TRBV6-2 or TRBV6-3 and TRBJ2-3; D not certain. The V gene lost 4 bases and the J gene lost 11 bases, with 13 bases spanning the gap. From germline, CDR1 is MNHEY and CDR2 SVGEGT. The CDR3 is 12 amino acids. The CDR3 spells CASSFYIREQYF. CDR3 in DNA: TGTGCCAGCAGTTTCTACATCCGCGAGCAGTATTTT.

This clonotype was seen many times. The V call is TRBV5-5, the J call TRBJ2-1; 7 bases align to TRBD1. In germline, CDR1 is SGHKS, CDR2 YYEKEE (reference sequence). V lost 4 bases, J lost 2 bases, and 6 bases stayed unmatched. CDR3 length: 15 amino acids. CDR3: CASSPRDRPYNEQFF. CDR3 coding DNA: TGTGCCAGCAGCCCCCGGGACAGACCCTACAATGAGCAGTTCTTC.

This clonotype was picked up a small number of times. The CDR3: CASSLGTGKRPQHF. The CDR3 region has the DNA TGTGCCAGCAGCCTCGGGACAGGCAAGCGGCCCCAGCATTTT. This rearrangement joins TRBV3-1 to TRBJ1-5; the match to TRBD1 covers 8 bases. V was clipped by 4 bases and J by 9 bases; unmatched bases: 8. Germline V gene data show CDR1 as LGHDT and CDR2 as YNNKEL (reference sequence). The CDR3 extends over 14 amino acids.

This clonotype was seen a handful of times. The CDR3 sequence is CASARSGPGEKLFF. Written as DNA, the CDR3 is TGTGCCAGCGCTCGGTCAGGGCCGGGGGAAAAACTGTTTTTT. The chain uses TRBV7-8 and TRBJ1-4; the D gene is possibly TRBD1 (5 bases). The CDR3 has 14 residues. The V end lost 8 bases, the J end lost 8 bases, and 18 bases lay between the germline ends. CDR1 SGHVS and CDR2 FQNEAQ come from the germline V gene.

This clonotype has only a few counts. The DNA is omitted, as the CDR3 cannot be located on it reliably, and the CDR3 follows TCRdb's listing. CDR3: CASSFGPGSSYEQYF. The chain has TRBV7-6 and TRBJ2-7; the tabulated D call, TRBD1, remains unverified against the DNA. The germline CDR1 and CDR2 sequences are SGHVS and FNYEAQ. The CDR3 comprises 15 residues, both ends counted.

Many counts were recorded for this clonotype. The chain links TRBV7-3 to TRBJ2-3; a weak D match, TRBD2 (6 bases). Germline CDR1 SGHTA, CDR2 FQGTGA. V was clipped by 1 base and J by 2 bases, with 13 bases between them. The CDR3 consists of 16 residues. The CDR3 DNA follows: TGTGCCAGCAGCTTAAATAGCGGAGGGTACACAGATACGCAGTATTTT. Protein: CASSLNSGGYTDTQYF.

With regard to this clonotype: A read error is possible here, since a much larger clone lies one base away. The chain's CDR3 is CASSLSPQTQYF. DNA for the CDR3: TGTGCCAGCAGCTTAAGTCCCCAGACCCAGTACTTC. This rearrangement joins TRBV11-2 to TRBJ2-5; D is undetermined. The V gene's germline CDR1 is SGHAT and CDR2 FQNNGV. V was shortened by 2 bases and J by 6 bases, with 7 bases between the two germline ends. The CDR3 totals 12 residues.

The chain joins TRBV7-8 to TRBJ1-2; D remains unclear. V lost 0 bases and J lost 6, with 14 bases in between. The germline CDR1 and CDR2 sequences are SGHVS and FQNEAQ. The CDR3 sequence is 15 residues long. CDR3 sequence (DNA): TGTGCCAGCAGCTTAGCACAGCCCGGGGTTGATGGCTACACCTTC. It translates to CASSLAQPGVDGYTF. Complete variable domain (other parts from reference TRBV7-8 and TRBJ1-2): GAGVSQSPRYKVAKRGQDVALRCDPISGHVSLFWYQQALGQGPEFLTYFQNEAQLDKSGLPSDRFFAERPEGSVSTLKIQRTQQEDSAVYLCASSLAQPGVDGYTFGSGTRLTVV.

The CDR3 loop is CASSVLAGDTNEQFF. The CDR3, as DNA: TGTGCCAGCAGCGTACTAGCGGGAGACACCAATGAGCAGTTCTTC. V gene TRBV9 combines with J gene TRBJ2-1, with TRBD2 identical over 10 bases. V shed 1 base and J 6 bases; nucleotides not matched to a gene: 4. Germline V gene data show CDR1 as SGDLS and CDR2 as YYNGEE. The CDR3 consists of 15 residues. The full variable domain, in which reference TRBV9 and TRBJ2-1 provide the parts outside the CDR3, is DSGVTQTPKHLITATGQRVTLRCSPRSGDLSVYWYQQSLDQGLQFLIQYYNGEERAKGNILERFSAQQFPDLHSELNLSSLELGDSALYFCASSVLAGDTNEQFFGPGTRLTVL.

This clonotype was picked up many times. The CDR3 nucleotides read TGTGCCAGCTCACCGGAACAGGGGGCGAGGGACATTCAGTACTTC. Protein: CASSPEQGARDIQYF. This rearrangement joins TRBV18 to TRBJ2-4, with 9 bases that match TRBD1. V shed 3 bases and J 8 bases; nucleotides not matched to a gene: 8. CDR1 KGHSH and CDR2 LQKENI come from the germline V gene. This CDR3 is 15 amino acids long.

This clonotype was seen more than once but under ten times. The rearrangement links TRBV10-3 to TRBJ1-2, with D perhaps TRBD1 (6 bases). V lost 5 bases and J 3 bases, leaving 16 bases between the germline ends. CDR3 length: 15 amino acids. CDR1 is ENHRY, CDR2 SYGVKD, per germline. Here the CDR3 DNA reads TGTGCCATCAGTCTTACAGGGTCCTACTACTATGGCTACACCTTC. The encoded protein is CAISLTGSYYYGYTF.

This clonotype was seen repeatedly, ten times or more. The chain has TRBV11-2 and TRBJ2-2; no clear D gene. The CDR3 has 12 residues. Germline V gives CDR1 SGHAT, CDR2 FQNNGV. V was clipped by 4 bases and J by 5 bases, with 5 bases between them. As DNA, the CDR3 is TGTGCCAGCAGCTGGGCTACCGGGGAGCTGTTTTTT. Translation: CASSWATGELFF.

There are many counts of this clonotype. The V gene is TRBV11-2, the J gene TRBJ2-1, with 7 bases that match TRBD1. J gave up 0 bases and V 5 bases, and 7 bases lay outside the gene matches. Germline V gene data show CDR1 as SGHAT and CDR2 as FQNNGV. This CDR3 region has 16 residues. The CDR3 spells CASSRPRDSSYNEQFF. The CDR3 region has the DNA TGTGCCAGCAGCCGTCCCCGGGACAGCTCCTACAATGAGCAGTTCTTC.

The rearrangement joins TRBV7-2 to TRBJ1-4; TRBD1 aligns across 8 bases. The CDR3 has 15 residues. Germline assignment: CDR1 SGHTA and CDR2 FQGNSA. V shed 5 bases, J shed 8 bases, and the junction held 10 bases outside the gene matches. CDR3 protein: CASSPQTGAGEKLFF. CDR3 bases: TGTGCCAGCAGCCCCCAGACAGGGGCCGGGGAAAAACTGTTTTTT.

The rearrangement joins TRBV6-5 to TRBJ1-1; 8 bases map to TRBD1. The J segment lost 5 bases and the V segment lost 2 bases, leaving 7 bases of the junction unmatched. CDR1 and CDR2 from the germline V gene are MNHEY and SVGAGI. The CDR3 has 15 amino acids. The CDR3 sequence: CASSYGGTGWTEAFF. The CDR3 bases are TGTGCCAGCAGTTACGGTGGGACAGGTTGGACTGAAGCTTTCTTT.

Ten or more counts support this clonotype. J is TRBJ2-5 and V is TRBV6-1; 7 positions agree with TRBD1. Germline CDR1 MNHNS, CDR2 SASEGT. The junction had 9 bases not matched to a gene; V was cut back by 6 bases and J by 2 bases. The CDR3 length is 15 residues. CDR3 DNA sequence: TGTGCCAGCAGCTCCGAGGGGACAGAACAAGAGACCCAGTACTTC. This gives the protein CASSSEGTEQETQYF.

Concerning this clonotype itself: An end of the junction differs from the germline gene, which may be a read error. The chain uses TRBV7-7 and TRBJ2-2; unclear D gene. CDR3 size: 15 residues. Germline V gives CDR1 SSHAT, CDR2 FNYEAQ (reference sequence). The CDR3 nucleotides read TGTGCTAGCAGCTTAGACGGAGCCTTCACCGGGGAGCTGTTTTTT. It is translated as CASSLDGAFTGELFF.

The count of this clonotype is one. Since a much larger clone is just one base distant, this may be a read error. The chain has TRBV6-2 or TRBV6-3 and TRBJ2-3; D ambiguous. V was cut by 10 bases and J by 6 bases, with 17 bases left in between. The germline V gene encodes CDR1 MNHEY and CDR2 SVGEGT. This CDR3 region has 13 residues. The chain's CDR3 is CANKASPRDTQYF. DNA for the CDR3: TGTGCCAACAAAGCTTCTCCTCGGGATACGCAGTATTTT.

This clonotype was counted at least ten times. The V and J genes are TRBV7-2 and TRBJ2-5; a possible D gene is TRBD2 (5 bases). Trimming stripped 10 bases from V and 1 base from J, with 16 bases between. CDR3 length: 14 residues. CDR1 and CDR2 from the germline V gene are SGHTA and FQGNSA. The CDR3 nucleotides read TGTGCCACAAGGGCCCAAAGCGGCCAAGAGACCCAGTACTTC. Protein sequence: CATRAQSGQETQYF. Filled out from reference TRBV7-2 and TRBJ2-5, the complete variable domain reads GAGVSQSPSNKVTEKGKDVELRCDPISGHTALYWYRQSLGQGLEFLIYFQGNSAPDKSGLPSDRFSAERTGGSVSTLTIQRTQQEDSAVYLCATRAQSGQETQYFGPGTRLLVL.

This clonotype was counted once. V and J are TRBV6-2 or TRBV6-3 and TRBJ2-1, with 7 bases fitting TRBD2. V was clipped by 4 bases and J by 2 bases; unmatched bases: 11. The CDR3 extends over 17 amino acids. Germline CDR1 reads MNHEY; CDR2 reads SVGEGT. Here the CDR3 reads CASSSHPGLAAYNEQFF. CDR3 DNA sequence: TGTGCCAGCAGTTCCCATCCCGGCCTAGCGGCCTACAATGAGCAGTTCTTC.

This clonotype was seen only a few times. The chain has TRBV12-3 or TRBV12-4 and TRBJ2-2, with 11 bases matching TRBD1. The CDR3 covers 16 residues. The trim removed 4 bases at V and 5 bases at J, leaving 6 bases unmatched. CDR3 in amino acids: CASSSGQGARTGELFF. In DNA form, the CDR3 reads TGTGCCAGCAGTTCCGGACAGGGGGCGAGGACCGGGGAGCTGTTTTTT.

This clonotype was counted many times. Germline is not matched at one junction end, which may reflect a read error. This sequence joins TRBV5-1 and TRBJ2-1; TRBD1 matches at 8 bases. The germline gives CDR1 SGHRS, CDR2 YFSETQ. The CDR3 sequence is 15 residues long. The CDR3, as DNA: TGTGCCAGCAGCCCTACAGGGGGATCGTACAATGAGCAGTTCTTC. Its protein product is CASSPTGGSYNEQFF. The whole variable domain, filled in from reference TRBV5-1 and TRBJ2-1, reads KAGVTQTPRYLIKTRGQQVTLSCSPISGHRSVSWYQQTPGQGLQFLFEYFSETQRNKGNFPGRFSGRQFSNSRSEMNVSTLELGDSALYLCASSPTGGSYNEQFFGPGTRLTVL.